These T cell receptor beta chains were read from a single sample in a study of OX40 agonist ivuxolimab in advanced cancers. The protocol was immunoSEQ multiplex PCR, while the TCRdb copy is restricted to in-frame clones and leaves out a portion. The data show about 77,000 clones, approximately 81% seen once. This material consisted of CD4+ or CD8+ T cells sorted from blood, taken in a trial of the OX40 agonist ivuxolimab. These receptors all come from an adult with an advanced solid tumor such as melanoma, head and neck, liver or kidney cancer. CDR3s include the opening cysteine and the closing phenylalanine or tryptophan. The D gene is left open where the match is weak. The size entry is marked missing in some rows and otherwise reads once, few, many or a size class.

clone_size,v_call,j_call,cdr3_length,d_call,cdr3_nt,cdr3_aa
-,TRBV6-4,TRBJ2-3,13,-,TGTGCCAGCAGTGAGTCAGCGACGCTAACGCAGTATTTT,CASSESATLTQYF
-,TRBV13,TRBJ2-7,14,TRBD2,TGTGCCAGCAGCTTAGGGGGAGGGGTCTACGAGCAGTACTTC,CASSLGGGVYEQYF
-,TRBV6-1,TRBJ2-7,13,-,TGTGCCAGCAGTAAGGACAGAACCTACGAGCAGTACTTC,CASSKDRTYEQYF
few,TRBV18,TRBJ1-1,12,TRBD1,TGTGCCAGCTCACCGAGGGGGCCTGAAGCTTTCTTT,CASSPRGPEAFF
-,TRBV5-6,TRBJ2-7,15,TRBD1,TGTGCCAGCAGTTCCCCGGGACAGGGGTATTCCGAGCAGTACTTC,CASSSPGQGYSEQYF
-,TRBV5-1,TRBJ1-2,15,-,TGCGCCAGCAGCTTGTATTCAGGAGCTAACTATGGCTACACCTTC,CASSLYSGANYGYTF
-,TRBV13,TRBJ1-2,12,-,TGTGCCAGCAGCTTTCCAGGGGAGGGCTACACCTTC,CASSFPGEGYTF
-,TRBV19,TRBJ1-2,17,-,TGTGCCAGTAGTCCTGAGGACGGCCCCAGGGTCGTCTATGGCTACACCTTC,CASSPEDGPRVVYGYTF
-,TRBV2,TRBJ2-6,16,TRBD1,TGTGCCAGCAGTAGTGGGACAGGGTCTGGGGCCAACGTCCTGACTTTC,CASSSGTGSGANVLTF
-,TRBV18,TRBJ1-4,16,-,TGTGCCAGCTCACGCCCGGGGAGAGGGGCGGAAGAAAAACTGTTTTTT,CASSRPGRGAEEKLFF
-,TRBV28,TRBJ2-1,17,TRBD2,TGTGCCAGCAGCCAACCGGGACTAGCGGGATCTTACAATGAGCAGTTCTTC,CASSQPGLAGSYNEQFF
-,TRBV30,TRBJ2-3,12,-,TGTGCCTGGAGTGTCCACACAGATACGCAGTATTTT,CAWSVHTDTQYF
-,TRBV6-5,TRBJ2-3,16,TRBD1,TGTGCCAGCAGTTACCAGGGGGCCGGGCTGGTGGATACGCAGTATTTT,CASSYQGAGLVDTQYF
-,TRBV19,TRBJ1-1,14,TRBD1,TGTGCCAGTAGTAGGGACAGTTTTTTCACTGAAGCTTTCTTT,CASSRDSFFTEAFF
-,TRBV4-2,TRBJ1-2,16,TRBD1,TGTGCCAGCAGCCGCAAAGGCTCAGGGGGAGACTATGGCTACACCTTC,CASSRKGSGGDYGYTF
-,TRBV7-7,TRBJ2-5,15,TRBD2,TGTGCCAGCAGCCATGGACTAGCGGGCAGAGAGACCCAGTACTTC,CASSHGLAGRETQYF
-,TRBV14,TRBJ2-3,16,-,TGTGCCAGCAGCCAAGAAAAGGGTTTCGGCACAGATACGCAGTATTTT,CASSQEKGFGTDTQYF
-,TRBV7-9,TRBJ1-6,15,-,TGTGCCAGCACCCCCCCCGGGGGTAGTGATTCACCCCTCCACTTT,CASTPPGGSDSPLHF
few,TRBV4-1,TRBJ1-2,15,TRBD1,TGCGCCAGCAGCCGGGCGGACAGGGGGCTGGGAGGCTACACCTTC,CASSRADRGLGGYTF
-,TRBV18,TRBJ2-5,14,TRBD1,TGTGCCAGCTCACCCACAGGGGGCGGAGAGACCCAGTACTTC,CASSPTGGGETQYF
-,TRBV4-3,TRBJ2-2,15,-,TGCGCCAGCAGCCAAAAATGGGACGACACCGGGGAGCTGTTTTTT,CASSQKWDDTGELFF
-,TRBV19,TRBJ1-1,15,-,TGTGCCAGTAGTATGTATATGGGGGTGAGCACTGAAGCTTTCTTT,CASSMYMGVSTEAFF
-,TRBV5-4,TRBJ2-5,14,-,TGTGCCAGCAGCTTGGGGGGGCCCCAAGAGACCCAGTACTTC,CASSLGGPQETQYF
-,TRBV28,TRBJ1-5,15,-,TGTGCCAGCAGTTTCGGGGGTAATCTCAATCAGCCCCAGCATTTT,CASSFGGNLNQPQHF
many,TRBV6-1,TRBJ1-5,15,TRBD1,TGTGCCGGGGCAGGGGGCCCCTATAGCAATCAGCCCCAGCATTTT,CAGAGGPYSNQPQHF
-,TRBV11-3,TRBJ1-1,15,-,TGTGCCAGCAGCTCCCCGATGGGGGGAAAGGCTGAAGCTTTCTTT,CASSSPMGGKAEAFF
-,TRBV6-5,TRBJ1-2,13,-,TGTGCCAGCAGTTACTCCCAACTGGGGGGCTACACCTTC,CASSYSQLGGYTF
-,TRBV4-2,TRBJ2-3,16,TRBD2,TGTGCCAGCAGCCTCGCAGCGGCTAGCGGGCCAGATACGCAGTATTTT,CASSLAAASGPDTQYF
-,TRBV29-1,TRBJ2-2,13,-,TGCAGCGTTGACAGGGGTGGAACCGGGGAGCTGTTTTTT,CSVDRGGTGELFF
-,TRBV6-5,TRBJ2-5,13,-,TGTGCCGCCGCCCGGGCGGGGAAGGAGACCCAGTACTTC,CAAARAGKETQYF
medium-sized,TRBV5-4,TRBJ2-7,15,TRBD1,TGTGCCAGCAGCGCCAGCCGGGACAGGGGCCGCGAGCAGTACTTC,CASSASRDRGREQYF
-,TRBV6-5,TRBJ1-6,15,-,TGTGCCAGCAGTTACCGGGGTCCGGGGCATTCACCCCTCCACTTT,CASSYRGPGHSPLHF
-,TRBV4-3,TRBJ1-1,14,-,TGCGCCAGCAGCCACTTGTCCGAGGACACTGGAGCTTTCTTT,CASSHLSEDTGAFF
-,TRBV18,TRBJ1-5,13,-,TGTGCCAGCTCACAGGGAAAGGGTCAGCCCCAGCATTTT,CASSQGKGQPQHF
-,TRBV7-2,TRBJ1-5,16,-,TGTGCCAGCAGCTTAAAGTGGGCTGAGAGCAATCAGCCCCAGCATTTT,CASSLKWAESNQPQHF
-,TRBV11-2,TRBJ2-1,15,TRBD2,TGTGCCAGCAGGGCAGCGGGAGGCTCCTACAATGAGCAGTTCTTC,CASRAAGGSYNEQFF
-,TRBV25-1,TRBJ2-7,15,-,TGTGCCAGCAGCCTGCACGGGACATCGGTGGACGAGCAGTACTTC,CASSLHGTSVDEQYF